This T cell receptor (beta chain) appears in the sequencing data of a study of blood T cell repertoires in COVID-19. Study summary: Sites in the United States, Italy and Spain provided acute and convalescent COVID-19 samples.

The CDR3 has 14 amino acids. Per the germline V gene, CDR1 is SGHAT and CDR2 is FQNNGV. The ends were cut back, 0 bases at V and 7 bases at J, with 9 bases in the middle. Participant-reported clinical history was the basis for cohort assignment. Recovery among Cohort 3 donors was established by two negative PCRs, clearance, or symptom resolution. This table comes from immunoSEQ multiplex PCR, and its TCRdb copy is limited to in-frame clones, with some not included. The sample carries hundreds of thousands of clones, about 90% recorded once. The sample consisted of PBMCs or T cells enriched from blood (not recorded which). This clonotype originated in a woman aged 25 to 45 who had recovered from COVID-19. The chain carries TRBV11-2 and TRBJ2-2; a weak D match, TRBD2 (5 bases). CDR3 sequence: CASSLDSGIGELFF. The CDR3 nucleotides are TGTGCCAGCAGCTTAGATTCCGGGATCGGGGAGCTGTTTTTT.